This T cell receptor beta chain was captured in a study of blood T cell repertoires in COVID-19. This clone was observed once. Enrollees, about 18 to 95 years old, lived in about two dozen US areas. TCRdb's copy holds only in-frame clones and misses some; the assay was immunoSEQ multiplex PCR. This sample yields 200,000 to 250,000 clones, of which approximately 86% are seen a single time; about 4.6% belongs to the top ten. What was sequenced was PBMCs or T cells enriched from blood (not recorded which). This receptor was taken from a woman under 40 who had been exposed to COVID-19.

CDR3 in amino acids: CASSPDRANTGELFF. Written as DNA, the CDR3 is TGTGCCAGCAGCCCGGACAGGGCGAACACCGGGGAGCTGTTTTTT. The rearrangement joins TRBV11-3 to TRBJ2-2, with TRBD1 matching over 8 bases. The trim removed 5 bases at V and 0 bases at J, leaving 2 bases unmatched. The length of the CDR3 is 15 residues. Germline CDR1 reads SGHNT; CDR2 reads YENEEA.